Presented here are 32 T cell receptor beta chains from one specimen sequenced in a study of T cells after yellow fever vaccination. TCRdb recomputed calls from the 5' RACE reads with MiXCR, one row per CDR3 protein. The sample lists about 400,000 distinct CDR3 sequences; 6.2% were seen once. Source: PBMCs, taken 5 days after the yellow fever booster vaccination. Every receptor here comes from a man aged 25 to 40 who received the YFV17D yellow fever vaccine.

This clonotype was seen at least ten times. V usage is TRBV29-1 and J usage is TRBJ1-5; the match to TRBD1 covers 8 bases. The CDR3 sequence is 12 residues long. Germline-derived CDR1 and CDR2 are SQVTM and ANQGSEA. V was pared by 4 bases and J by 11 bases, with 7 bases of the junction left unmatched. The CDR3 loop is CSVGGQGGTQHF. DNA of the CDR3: TGCAGCGTTGGAGGACAGGGTGGGACCCAGCATTTT.

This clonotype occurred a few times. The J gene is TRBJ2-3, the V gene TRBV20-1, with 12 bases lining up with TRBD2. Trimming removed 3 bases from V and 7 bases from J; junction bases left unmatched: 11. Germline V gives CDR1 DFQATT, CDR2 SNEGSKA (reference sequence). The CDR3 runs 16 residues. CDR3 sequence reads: CSARDRSSGRAYTQYF. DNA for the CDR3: TGCAGTGCTAGGGATAGATCTAGCGGGAGGGCATATACGCAGTATTTT.

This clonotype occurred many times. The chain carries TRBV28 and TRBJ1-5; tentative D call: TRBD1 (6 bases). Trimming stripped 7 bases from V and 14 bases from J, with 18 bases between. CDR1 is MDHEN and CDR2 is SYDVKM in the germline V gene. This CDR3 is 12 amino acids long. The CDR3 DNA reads TGTGCCAGCAAAGAACGGACAGAGGCCGAGCATTTT. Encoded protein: CASKERTEAEHF.

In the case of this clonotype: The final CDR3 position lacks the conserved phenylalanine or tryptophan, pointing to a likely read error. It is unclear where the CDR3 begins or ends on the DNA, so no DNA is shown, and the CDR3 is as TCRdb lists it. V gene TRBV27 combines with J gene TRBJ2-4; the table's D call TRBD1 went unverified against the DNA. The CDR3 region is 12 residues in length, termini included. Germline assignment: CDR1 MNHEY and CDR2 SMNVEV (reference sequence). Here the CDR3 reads CASSQSGTESSG.

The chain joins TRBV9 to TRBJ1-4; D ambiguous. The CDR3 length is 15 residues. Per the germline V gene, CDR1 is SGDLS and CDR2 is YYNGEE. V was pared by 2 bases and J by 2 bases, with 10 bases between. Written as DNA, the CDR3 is TGTGCCAGCAGCGTCGGCGGGAGGACTAATGAAAAACTGTTTTTT. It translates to CASSVGGRTNEKLFF.

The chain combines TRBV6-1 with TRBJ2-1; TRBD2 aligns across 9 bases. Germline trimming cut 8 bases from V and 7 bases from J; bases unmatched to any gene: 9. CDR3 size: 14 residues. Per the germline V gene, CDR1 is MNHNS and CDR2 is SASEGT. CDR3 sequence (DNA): TGTGCCAGCTCTATAGCGGGAGCGGGAAATGAGCAGTTCTTC. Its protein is CASSIAGAGNEQFF.

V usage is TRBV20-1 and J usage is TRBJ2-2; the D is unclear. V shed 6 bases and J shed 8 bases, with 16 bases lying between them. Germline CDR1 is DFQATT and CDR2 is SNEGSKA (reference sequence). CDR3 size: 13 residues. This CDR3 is CSAPPAGRGELFF. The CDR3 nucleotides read TGCAGTGCACCACCCGCCGGACGAGGGGAGCTGTTTTTT.

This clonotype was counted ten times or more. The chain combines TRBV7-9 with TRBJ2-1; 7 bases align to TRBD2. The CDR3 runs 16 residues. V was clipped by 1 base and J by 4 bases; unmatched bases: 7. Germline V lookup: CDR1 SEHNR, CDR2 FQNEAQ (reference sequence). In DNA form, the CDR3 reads TGTGCCAGCAGCTTAGAAGCACAAGCGGGGTACAATGAGCAGTTCTTC. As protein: CASSLEAQAGYNEQFF.

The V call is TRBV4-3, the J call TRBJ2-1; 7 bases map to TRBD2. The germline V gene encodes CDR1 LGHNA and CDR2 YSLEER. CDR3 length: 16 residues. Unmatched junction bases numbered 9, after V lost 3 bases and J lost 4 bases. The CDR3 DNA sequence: TGCGCCAGCAGCCAGACTAGCCCGAAGCCTTACAATGAGCAGTTCTTC. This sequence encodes CASSQTSPKPYNEQFF.

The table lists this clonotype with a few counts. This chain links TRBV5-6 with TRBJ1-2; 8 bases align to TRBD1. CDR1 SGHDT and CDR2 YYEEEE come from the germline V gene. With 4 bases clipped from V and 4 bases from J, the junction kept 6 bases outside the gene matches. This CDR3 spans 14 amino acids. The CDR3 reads CASSDWDRLYGYTF. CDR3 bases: TGTGCCAGCAGCGATTGGGACAGGCTCTATGGCTACACCTTC.

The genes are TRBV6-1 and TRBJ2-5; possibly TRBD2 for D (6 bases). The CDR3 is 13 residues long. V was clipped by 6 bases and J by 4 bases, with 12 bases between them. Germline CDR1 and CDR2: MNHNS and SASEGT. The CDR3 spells CASRLGRLETQYF. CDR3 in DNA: TGTGCCAGCAGGCTCGGGAGACTAGAGACCCAGTACTTC.

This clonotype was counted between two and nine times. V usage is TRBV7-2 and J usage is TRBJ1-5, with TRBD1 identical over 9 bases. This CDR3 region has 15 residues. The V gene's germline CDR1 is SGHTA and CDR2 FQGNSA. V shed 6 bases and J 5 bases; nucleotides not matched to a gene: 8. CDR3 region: CASRPTGGKDQPQHF. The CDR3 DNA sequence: TGTGCCAGCAGGCCCACAGGGGGCAAGGATCAGCCCCAGCATTTT.

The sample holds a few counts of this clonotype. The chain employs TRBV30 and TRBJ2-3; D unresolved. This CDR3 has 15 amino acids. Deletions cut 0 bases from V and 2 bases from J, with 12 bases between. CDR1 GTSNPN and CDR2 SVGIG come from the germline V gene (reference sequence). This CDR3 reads CAWSVGSHTTDTQYF. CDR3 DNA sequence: TGTGCCTGGAGTGTGGGCAGTCATACCACAGATACGCAGTATTTT. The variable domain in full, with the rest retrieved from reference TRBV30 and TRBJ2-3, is SQTIHQWPATLVQPVGSPLSLECTVEGTSNPNLYWYRQAAGRGLQLLFYSVGIGQISSEVPQNLSASRPQDRQFILSSKKLLLSDSGFYLCAWSVGSHTTDTQYFGPGTRLTVL.

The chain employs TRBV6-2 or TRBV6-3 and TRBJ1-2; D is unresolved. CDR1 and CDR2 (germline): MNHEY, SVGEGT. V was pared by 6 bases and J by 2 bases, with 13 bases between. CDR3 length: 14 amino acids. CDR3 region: CASSNPPENYGYTF. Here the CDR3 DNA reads TGTGCCAGCAGCAACCCCCCGGAAAACTATGGCTACACCTTC.

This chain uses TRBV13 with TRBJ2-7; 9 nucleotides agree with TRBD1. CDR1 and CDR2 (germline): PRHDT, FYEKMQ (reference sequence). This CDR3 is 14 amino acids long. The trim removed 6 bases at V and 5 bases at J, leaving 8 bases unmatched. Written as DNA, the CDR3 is TGTGCCAGCAGGACGATCGACAGGGGGAACGAGCAGTACTTC. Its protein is CASRTIDRGNEQYF.

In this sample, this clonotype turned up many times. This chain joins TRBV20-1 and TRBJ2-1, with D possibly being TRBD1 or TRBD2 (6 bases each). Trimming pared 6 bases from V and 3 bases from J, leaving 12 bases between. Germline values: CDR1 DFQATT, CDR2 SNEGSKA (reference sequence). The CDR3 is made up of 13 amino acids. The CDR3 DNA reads TGCAGTGCCGAGAGGGGGGTCTACAATGAGCAGTTCTTC. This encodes CSAERGVYNEQFF.

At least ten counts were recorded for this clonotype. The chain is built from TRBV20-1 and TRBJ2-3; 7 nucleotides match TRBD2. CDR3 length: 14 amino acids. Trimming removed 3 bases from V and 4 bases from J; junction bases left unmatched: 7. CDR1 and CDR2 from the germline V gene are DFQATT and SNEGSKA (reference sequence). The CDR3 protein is CSARSGGSADTQYF. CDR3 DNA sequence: TGCAGTGCTAGGTCCGGCGGGAGTGCAGATACGCAGTATTTT.

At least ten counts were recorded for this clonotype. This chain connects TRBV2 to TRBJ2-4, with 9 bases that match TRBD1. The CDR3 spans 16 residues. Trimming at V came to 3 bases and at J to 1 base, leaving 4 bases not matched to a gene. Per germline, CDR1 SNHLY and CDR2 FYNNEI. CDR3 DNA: TGTGCCAGCAGTGACCGGGACAGGGACGCCAAAAACATTCAGTACTTC. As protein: CASSDRDRDAKNIQYF.

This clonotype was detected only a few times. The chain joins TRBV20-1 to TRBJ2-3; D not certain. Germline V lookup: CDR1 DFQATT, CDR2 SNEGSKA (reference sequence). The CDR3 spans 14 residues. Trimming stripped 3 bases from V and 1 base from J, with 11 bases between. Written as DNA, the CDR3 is TGCAGTGCTAGTTCTCCGTCGGGCACAGATACGCAGTATTTT. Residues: CSASSPSGTDTQYF.

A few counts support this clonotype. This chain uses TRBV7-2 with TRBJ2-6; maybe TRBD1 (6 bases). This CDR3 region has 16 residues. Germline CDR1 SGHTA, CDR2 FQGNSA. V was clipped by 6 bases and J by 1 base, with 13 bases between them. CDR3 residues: CASRFTGKSGANVLTF. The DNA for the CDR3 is TGTGCCAGCAGATTTACAGGGAAGTCTGGGGCCAACGTCCTGACTTTC. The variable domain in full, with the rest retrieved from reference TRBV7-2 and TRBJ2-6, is GAGVSQSPSNKVTEKGKDVELRCDPISGHTALYWYRQSLGQGLEFLIYFQGNSAPDKSGLPSDRFSAERTGGSVSTLTIQRTQQEDSAVYLCASRFTGKSGANVLTFGAGSRLTVL.

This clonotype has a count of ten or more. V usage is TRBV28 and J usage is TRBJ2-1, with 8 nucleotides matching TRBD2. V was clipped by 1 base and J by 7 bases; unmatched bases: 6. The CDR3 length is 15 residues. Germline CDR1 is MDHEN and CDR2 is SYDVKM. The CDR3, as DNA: TGTGCCAGCAGTTTATTGGCGGGAGGAGCGAATGAGCAGTTCTTC. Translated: CASSLLAGGANEQFF.

The CDR3 bases are TGTGCCAGTAGTACCTTAGCGGGAGGGGAAGAGACCCAGTACTTC. This encodes CASSTLAGGEETQYF. The chain employs TRBV19 and TRBJ2-5; TRBD2 aligns across 11 bases. CDR1 LNHDA and CDR2 SQIVND come from the germline V gene (reference sequence). This CDR3 region has 15 residues. J lost 3 bases, V lost 4 bases, and 4 bases had no gene match. Using reference TRBV19 and TRBJ2-5 for the parts outside the CDR3, the full variable domain is DGGITQSPKYLFRKEGQNVTLSCEQNLNHDAMYWYRQDPGQGLRLIYYSQIVNDFQKGDIAEGYSVSREKKESFPLTVTSAQKNPTAFYLCASSTLAGGEETQYFGPGTRLLVL.

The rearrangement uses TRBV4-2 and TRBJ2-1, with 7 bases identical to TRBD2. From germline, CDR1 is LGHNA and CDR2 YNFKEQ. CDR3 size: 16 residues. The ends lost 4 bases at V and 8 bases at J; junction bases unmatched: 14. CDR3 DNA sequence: TGTGCCAGCAGCCCGTTGCCTAGCGGAGATTTGGATGAGCAGTTCTTC. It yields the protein CASSPLPSGDLDEQFF.

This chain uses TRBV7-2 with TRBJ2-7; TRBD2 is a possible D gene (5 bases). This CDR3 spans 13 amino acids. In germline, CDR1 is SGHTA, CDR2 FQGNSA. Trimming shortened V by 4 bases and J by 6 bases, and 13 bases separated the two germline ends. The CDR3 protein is CASSYITRGEQYF. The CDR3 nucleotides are TGTGCCAGCAGCTATATTACCCGGGGCGAGCAGTACTTC.

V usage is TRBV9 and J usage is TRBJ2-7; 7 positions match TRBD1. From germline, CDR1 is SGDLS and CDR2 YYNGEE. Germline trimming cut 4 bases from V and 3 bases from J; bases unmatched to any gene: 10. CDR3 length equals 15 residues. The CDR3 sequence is CASSTSGTASYEQYF. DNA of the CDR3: TGTGCCAGCAGCACCTCCGGGACAGCCAGCTACGAGCAGTACTTC.

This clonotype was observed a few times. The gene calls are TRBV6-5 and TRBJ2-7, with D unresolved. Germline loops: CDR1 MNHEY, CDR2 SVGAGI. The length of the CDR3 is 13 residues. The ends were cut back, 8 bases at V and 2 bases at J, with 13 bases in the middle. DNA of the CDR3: TGTGCCAGCGGAACCGGGCTACCCTACGAGCAGTACTTC. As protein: CASGTGLPYEQYF.

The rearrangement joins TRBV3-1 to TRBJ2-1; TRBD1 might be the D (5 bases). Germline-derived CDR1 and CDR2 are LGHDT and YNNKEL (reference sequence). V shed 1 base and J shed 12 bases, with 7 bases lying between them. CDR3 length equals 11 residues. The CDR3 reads CASSQGTWQFF. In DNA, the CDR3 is TGTGCCAGCAGCCAAGGGACATGGCAGTTCTTC.

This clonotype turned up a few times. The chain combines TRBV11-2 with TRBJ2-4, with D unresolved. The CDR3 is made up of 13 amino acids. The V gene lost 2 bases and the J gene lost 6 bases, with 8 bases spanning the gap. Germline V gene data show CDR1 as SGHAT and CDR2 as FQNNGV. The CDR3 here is CASSLSWGNIQYF. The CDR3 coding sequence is TGTGCCAGCAGCTTATCTTGGGGAAACATTCAGTACTTC.

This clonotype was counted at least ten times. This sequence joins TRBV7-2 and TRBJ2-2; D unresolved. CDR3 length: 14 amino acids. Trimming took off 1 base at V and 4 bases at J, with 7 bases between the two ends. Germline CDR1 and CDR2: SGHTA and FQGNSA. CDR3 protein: CASSLGGITGELFF. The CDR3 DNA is TGTGCCAGCAGCTTAGGGGGAATCACCGGGGAGCTGTTTTTT.

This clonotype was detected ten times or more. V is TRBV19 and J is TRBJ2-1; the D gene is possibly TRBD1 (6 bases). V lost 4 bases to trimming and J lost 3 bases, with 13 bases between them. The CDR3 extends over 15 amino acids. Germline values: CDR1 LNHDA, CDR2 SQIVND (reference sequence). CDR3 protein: CASSRQVFGYNEQFF. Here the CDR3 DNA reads TGTGCCAGTAGTAGACAGGTTTTCGGCTACAATGAGCAGTTCTTC.

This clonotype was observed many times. The CDR3 here is CASSQNPTGELFF. The CDR3 DNA follows: TGCGCCAGCAGCCAAAACCCCACCGGGGAGCTGTTTTTT. V and J are TRBV4-3 and TRBJ2-2; D gene ambiguous. V lost 2 bases to trimming and J lost 4 bases, with 5 bases between them. This CDR3 comprises 13 residues. Germline CDR1 reads LGHNA; CDR2 reads YSLEER.

The CDR3 bases are TGTGCCAGCAGCGAACTACTTCAAGAGACCCAGTACTTC. It translates to CASSELLQETQYF. The chain recombines TRBV5-4 with TRBJ2-5; D call uncertain. CDR3 size: 13 residues. V lost 4 bases to trimming and J lost 2 bases, with 9 bases between them. CDR1 is SGHNT and CDR2 is YYREEE in the germline V gene (reference sequence). Supplemented by reference TRBV5-4 and TRBJ2-5, the full variable domain reads ETGVTQSPTHLIKTRGQQVTLRCSSQSGHNTVSWYQQALGQGPQFIFQYYREEENGRGNFPPRFSGLQFPNYSSELNVNALELDDSALYLCASSELLQETQYFGPGTRLLVL.